The T cell receptor beta chain under discussion was sequenced for a study of early T cells in non-severe SARS-CoV-2 infection (dated by TCRdb to about 2021). Study-wide context: TCR sequencing used bulk RNA from unsorted whole blood, so alpha and beta chains could not be paired. Study-wide conclusions, independent of this receptor: VDJdb matching was skewed toward anti-spike CD8 responses and likely underestimated virus-specific expansions, missing private and CD4 specificities.

This clonotype has ten or more counts. Its specific antigen is unknown. No base quality values were provided; no much bigger clone lies one nucleotide off. Trimming costs V 0 bases and J 5 bases, and their ends lie 5 bases apart. The CDR3 numbers 13 residues from cysteine through phenylalanine. Only the CDR3 part of the read is kept: 39 bases, read in frame from the first base. Reading the germline V gene (reference sequence) gives CDR1 PRHDT and CDR2 FYEKMQ. This was a case-control study nested in a cohort of healthcare workers in London, UK, who had nasopharyngeal swab PCR tests and blood samples taken every week. Between 23 and 31 March 2020, the week of the UK lockdown, healthcare workers were enrolled and then followed up weekly for as long as 16 weeks. Libraries came from 5' RACE. The listed sequencing device is NextSeq 500. To correct for sequencing error and PCR bias, the TCR library protocol tagged individual cDNA molecules with unique molecular identifiers. Both TCR alpha and beta chains were sequenced, and tight co-correlation was observed between alpha and beta sequence abundances in each sample. Under the source paper's analysis protocol: V gene, J gene and CDR3 annotation of TCR sequences was performed with Decombinator V4. Expanded TCRs were defined as changing significantly between any two time points under a Poisson model with p below 0.0001. TCR abundances were normalised to the total number of TCRs sequenced in each sample and reported as counts per million. TRAV1-2 paired with TRAJ12, TRAJ20 or TRAJ33 defined MAIT TCRs, while TRAV10 paired with TRAJ18 defined iNKT TCRs. VDJdb, accessed on 1 November 2021, was searched for TCRs annotated for CMV, EBV and SARS-CoV-2, and TCRs annotated for more than one antigen were excluded. The public reads were reanalyzed by TCRdb: fastp trimming at Q25, MiXCR alignment, in-frame beta chains only. Each entry merges the rows of one CDR3 protein and shows their most common DNA and genes. TCRdb, not the original authors, processed these V and J calls. The sample yields 20,000 to 25,000 distinct CDR3 sequences; more than 3.5% were counted once. The ten largest clonotypes hold approximately 8.3% of the sample.

This TCR derives from an adult who was a healthcare worker with PCR-confirmed SARS-CoV-2 infection or an uninfected control (not recorded which). The V gene is TRBV13 and the J gene is TRBJ1-5; confidence is insufficient to name the D gene. The sequenced material came from whole blood. The CDR3 region reads CASSLGSYQPQHF. Read as DNA, the sequence is TGTGCCAGCAGCTTAGGAAGCTATCAGCCCCAGCATTTT.